The 12 T cell receptor beta chains reported below all come from one sample, sequenced in a study of vaccination and CD4 T cells after COVID-19. The Oncomine TCR Beta short-read assay sequenced DNA from cultured CD4+ T cells. TCRdb independently ran MiXCR on the PCR reads; one entry per CDR3 protein. The sample consists of some 20,000 distinct CDR3 sequences, 31% of them appearing once. These receptors are not linked to any known antigen. The treatment: roughly 10-day PBMC culture with coronavirus spike peptide pools or control peptides (ViraFEST assay). Sequencing was performed on cultured CD4+ T cells from blood. All receptors come from a human donor with COVID-19.

V usage is TRBV5-6 and J usage is TRBJ2-1, with D perhaps matching TRBD2 (5 bases). CDR1 and CDR2 (germline): SGHDT, YYEEEE. V gave up 4 bases and J gave up 5 bases, with 13 bases separating them. The length of the CDR3 is 14 residues. The CDR3 loop reads CASSGDWTHNEQFF. CDR3 nucleotides: TGTGCCAGCAGCGGTGACTGGACTCACAATGAGCAGTTCTTC.

This clonotype was seen only a few times. This chain joins TRBV20-1 and TRBJ2-1; 8 nucleotides line up with TRBD1. The CDR3 extends over 14 amino acids. V shed 6 bases and J 7 bases; nucleotides not matched to a gene: 11. Germline V gene sequence: CDR1 DFQATT, CDR2 SNEGSKA (reference sequence). For the CDR3, the DNA is TGCAGTGCCTCAAGGACAGGGTTAATGAATGAGCAGTTCTTC. This encodes CSASRTGLMNEQFF.

This clonotype was found once. The rearrangement uses TRBV7-6 and TRBJ2-7; D unresolved. CDR1 is SGHVS, CDR2 FNYEAQ, per germline. Trimming removed 1 base from V and 6 bases from J, with 13 bases in between. The CDR3 contains 14 residues. CDR3 sequence reads: CASSLVVFSGEQYF. CDR3 DNA sequence: TGTGCCAGCAGCTTAGTAGTGTTTTCTGGCGAGCAGTACTTC.

V usage is TRBV6-2 or TRBV6-3 and J usage is TRBJ1-5; no reliable D call. V dropped 0 bases and J dropped 4 bases, with 10 bases sitting between them. This CDR3 spans 15 amino acids. Per germline, CDR1 MNHEY and CDR2 SVGEGT. The CDR3 here is CASSYSAAANQPQHF. CDR3 nucleotides: TGTGCCAGCAGTTACTCTGCGGCAGCAAATCAGCCCCAGCATTTT.

The rearrangement uses TRBV19 and TRBJ1-1, with 7 bases matching TRBD1. Per the germline V gene, CDR1 is LNHDA and CDR2 is SQIVND (reference sequence). The CDR3 extends over 13 amino acids. After removal of 5 bases from V and 4 bases from J, the junction contained 4 bases not matched to a gene. CDR3 nucleotide sequence: TGTGCCAGTAGTTCGTCAGGGGGCACTGAAGCTTTCTTT. Encoded protein: CASSSSGGTEAFF. Looking up the rest from reference TRBV19 and TRBJ1-1 gives the full variable domain: DGGITQSPKYLFRKEGQNVTLSCEQNLNHDAMYWYRQDPGQGLRLIYYSQIVNDFQKGDIAEGYSVSREKKESFPLTVTSAQKNPTAFYLCASSSSGGTEAFFGQGTRLTVV.

The chain combines TRBV18 with TRBJ1-4; D perhaps matches TRBD1 (6 bases). V lost 5 bases and J 8 bases, leaving 18 bases between the germline ends. The CDR3 has 15 amino acids. The V gene's germline CDR1 is KGHSH and CDR2 LQKENI. The CDR3 coding sequence is TGTGCCAGCTCAAGCAACGGGGGCGCCTTAGAAAAACTGTTTTTT. It codes for CASSSNGGALEKLFF.

This clonotype was detected a few times. The CDR3 region has the DNA TGTGCCAGCAGTTCCCTGGGGTGGGGGCCGATCACAGATACGCAGTATTTT. Its translation is CASSSLGWGPITDTQYF. The V call is TRBV27, the J call TRBJ2-3; weak D call: TRBD1 (6 bases). V was cut by 4 bases and J by 2 bases, with 19 bases left in between. The CDR3 contains 17 residues. The germline V gene encodes CDR1 MNHEY and CDR2 SMNVEV (reference sequence).

The chain carries TRBV19 and TRBJ2-7; TRBD2 is a possible D gene (6 bases). V shed 3 bases and J shed 4 bases, with 19 bases lying between them. The CDR3 runs to 16 residues. Germline-derived CDR1 and CDR2 are LNHDA and SQIVND (reference sequence). The DNA for the CDR3 is TGTGCCAGTAGTATTCGCGGGAACAGGATCGAATACGAGCAGTACTTC. Translation gives CASSIRGNRIEYEQYF.

By proportion, this clonotype is medium-sized. The chain recombines TRBV25-1 with TRBJ1-6, with D perhaps TRBD1 (5 bases). Trimming pared 7 bases from V and 7 bases from J, leaving 11 bases between. This CDR3 spans 13 amino acids. The germline CDR1 and CDR2 sequences are MGHDK and SYGVNS. The CDR3 here is CASKSRDNSPLHF. In DNA form, the CDR3 reads TGTGCCAGCAAGAGCAGGGACAATTCACCCCTCCACTTT.

This chain uses TRBV25-1 with TRBJ1-2; unclear D gene. The CDR3 contains 11 residues. The V and J ends lost 3 bases and 2 bases respectively, with 1 base between them. CDR1 MGHDK and CDR2 SYGVNS come from the germline V gene. CDR3 in DNA: TGTGCCAGCAGTGACAACTATGGCTACACCTTC. Translation: CASSDNYGYTF.

This clonotype appeared a few times. This chain links TRBV20-1 with TRBJ1-1; the match to TRBD1 covers 7 bases. The CDR3 is 13 amino acids. V trimming: 6 bases; J trimming: 3 bases; junction bases outside the gene matches: 7. The germline V gene encodes CDR1 DFQATT and CDR2 SNEGSKA (reference sequence). The CDR3 DNA follows: TGCAGTGCACAGGACAGGTTGGACACTGAAGCTTTCTTT. Translation gives CSAQDRLDTEAFF.

There are a few counts of this clonotype. The genes are TRBV11-2 and TRBJ1-1; D unclear. The ends were cut back, 5 bases at V and 5 bases at J, with 15 bases in the middle. Germline loops: CDR1 SGHAT, CDR2 FQNNGV. This CDR3 spans 14 amino acids. The CDR3 bases are TGTGCCAGCAGCCGGACCGATTTAGGGACTGAAGCTTTCTTT. This sequence encodes CASSRTDLGTEAFF.